This TCR beta chain came from a study of Tregs in tolerant kidney transplant recipients. This clone appeared a single time. Generated by immunoSEQ multiplex PCR, the TCRdb table keeps only in-frame clones and is missing some. The sample has some 110,000 clones, about 91% seen once. The sequence was obtained from a human donor in good health. Specimen: CD4+ T cells from blood.

In DNA, the CDR3 is TGTGCCAGCATTCACCCCCCCTACCGTGGCACTGAAGCTTTCTTT. It specifies CASIHPPYRGTEAFF. The chain couples TRBV6-1 to TRBJ1-1; unclear D gene. The CDR3 loop spans 15 amino acids. The V gene lost 7 bases and the J gene lost 4 bases, with 19 bases spanning the gap. CDR1 is MNHNS and CDR2 is SASEGT in the germline V gene.